The 6 T cell receptor beta chains in this list originate from one sample, sequenced in a study of beta chain features in type 1 diabetes. Broader study findings: TCRB CDR3s from Type 1 diabetes patients were moderately but significantly shorter in all four CD4+ subsets.

cDNA synthesis used the whole RNA isolate, giving expressed TCRB sequences. Some clones are missing from TCRdb's copy, which holds only in-frame ones; the method was immunoSEQ multiplex PCR. The repertoire holds about 23,000 clones, around 57% seen once, with around 0.4% in the top ten. These receptors' antigens are unknown. Sequencing was carried out using stem cell memory CD4+ T cells from blood. These receptors originate from a young man with type 1 diabetes.

The V call is TRBV28, the J call TRBJ2-1; possible D gene TRBD2, 6 bases. The V and J ends lost 4 bases and 5 bases respectively, with 15 bases between them. CDR3 length equals 15 residues. CDR1 and CDR2 from the germline V gene are MDHEN and SYDVKM. CDR3 nucleotide sequence: TGTGCCAGCAGTTCCTTCCTCGGGAGAAACAATGAGCAGTTCTTC. It specifies CASSSFLGRNNEQFF.

This clone was seen only a few times. The chain has TRBV12-5 and TRBJ1-1, with a tentative D call TRBD1 (5 bases). Germline loops: CDR1 LGHNT, CDR2 FRNRAP. Trimming took off 0 bases at V and 2 bases at J, with 22 bases between the two ends. This CDR3 has 19 residues. CDR3 DNA sequence: TGTGCTAGTGGTTTGGTACGTAGGGGTACTTTTCCCTACAACACTGAAGCTTTCTTT. Its protein product is CASGLVRRGTFPYNTEAFF. Full variable domain (missing parts from reference TRBV12-5 and TRBJ1-1): DARVTQTPRHKVTEMGQEVTMRCQPILGHNTVFWYRQTMMQGLELLAYFRNRAPLDDSGMPKDRFSAEMPDATLATLKIQPSEPRDSAVYFCASGLVRRGTFPYNTEAFFGQGTRLTVV.

The V gene is TRBV29-1, the J gene TRBJ1-1, with 8 bases lining up with TRBD1. The germline CDR1 and CDR2 sequences are SQVTM and ANQGSEA. This CDR3 has 14 residues. Trimming at V came to 2 bases and at J to 1 base, leaving 3 bases not matched to a gene. As DNA, the CDR3 is TGCAGCGTTGAAAACAGGGGGAAGAACACTGAAGCTTTCTTT. Its protein is CSVENRGKNTEAFF. Variable domain in full (rest from reference TRBV29-1 and TRBJ1-1): SAVISQKPSRDICQRGTSLTIQCQVDSQVTMMFWYRQQPGQSLTLIATANQGSEATYESGFVIDKFPISRPNLTFSTLTVSNMSPEDSSIYLCSVENRGKNTEAFFGQGTRLTVV.

This clone was seen only a few times. The rearrangement links TRBV2 to TRBJ2-3, with TRBD1 identical over 7 bases. V lost 6 bases, J lost 5 bases, and 11 bases stayed unmatched. Germline V CDR1 and CDR2: SNHLY, FYNNEI. This CDR3 comprises 15 residues. The CDR3 coding sequence is TGTGCCAGCAGGTACGACAGGGCACGACAAGATACGCAGTATTTT. Encoded protein: CASRYDRARQDTQYF.

V is TRBV21-1 and J is TRBJ1-4. TRBV21-1 is a pseudogene segment. CDR3 length: 13 residues. The CDR3 loop is CASPGLTNEKLFF. The CDR3 DNA is TGTGCCAGCCCGGGACTCACTAATGAAAAACTGTTTTTT.

V usage is TRBV18 and J usage is TRBJ1-2, with D possibly being TRBD1 (6 bases). V was pared by 6 bases and J by 7 bases, with 24 bases between. The CDR3 has 16 residues. Germline V gene sequence: CDR1 KGHSH, CDR2 LQKENI. This CDR3 is CASSSREGEIFGGYTF. The CDR3 nucleotides are TGTGCCAGCTCTTCCCGAGAGGGGGAGATATTTGGTGGCTACACCTTC.